Many counts were recorded for the clone carrying this TCR beta chain. Antigen unknown. Naive CD8 libraries were made from around 18,000 to 910,000 sorted cells, and they used 10%, 30% or 50% RNA. Bulk TCR library preparation followed previously described methods with listed TCR primers. TCRdb fed the PCR reads into MiXCR, producing one record per CDR3 protein. The sample holds 300,000 to 400,000 distinct CDR3 sequences; about a fifth are singletons and the top ten take over 0.7%. The data are from a study of molecular identifiers for immune sequencing clone quantification. Study findings and constraints: Sizes of clones that are highly expanded could be underestimated (if identical TCR molecules share a barcode).

Trimming pared 1 base from V and 4 bases from J, leaving 8 bases between. The CDR3 contains 14 residues. Germline CDR1 is MGHRA and CDR2 is YSYEKL. Sequenced sample: naive CD8+ T cells from blood, with Jurkat cell RNA spiked in. Subset denoted: FACS-sorted CD8+CD4-CCR7+CD45RA+ naive T cells. The clonotype was recovered from a human donor in good health. Some libraries in this study had Jurkat cell RNA spiked in. The gene calls are TRBV4-1 and TRBJ2-1; D gene ambiguous. This CDR3 is CASSQVGYYNEQFF. The DNA of the CDR3 is TGCGCCAGCAGCCAAGTAGGTTATTACAATGAGCAGTTCTTC.